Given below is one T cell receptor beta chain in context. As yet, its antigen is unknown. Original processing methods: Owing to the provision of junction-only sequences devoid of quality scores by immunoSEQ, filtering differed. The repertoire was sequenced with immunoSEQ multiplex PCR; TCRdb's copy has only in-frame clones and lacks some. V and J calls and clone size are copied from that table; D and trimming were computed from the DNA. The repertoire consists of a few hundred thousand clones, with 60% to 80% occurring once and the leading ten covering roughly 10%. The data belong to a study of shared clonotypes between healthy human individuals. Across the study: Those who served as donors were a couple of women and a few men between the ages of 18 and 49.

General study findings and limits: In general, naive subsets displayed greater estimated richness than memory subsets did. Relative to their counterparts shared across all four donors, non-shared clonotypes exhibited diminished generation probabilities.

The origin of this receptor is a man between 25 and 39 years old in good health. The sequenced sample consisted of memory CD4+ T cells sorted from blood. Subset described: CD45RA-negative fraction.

The CDR3 loop is CASSEAGGGRSETQYF. The CDR3, as DNA: TGTGCCAGCAGTGAAGCCGGTGGCGGGAGGTCAGAGACCCAGTACTTC. The gene calls are TRBV6-1 and TRBJ2-5; 8 nucleotides match TRBD2. The trim removed 0 bases at V and 4 bases at J, leaving 7 bases unmatched. The CDR3 sequence is 16 residues long. Per germline, CDR1 MNHNS and CDR2 SASEGT.